Reported below is one T cell receptor beta chain. The target of this receptor is not known. The sample holds no much larger clone one base away, and base qualities are not on file. The intended sense of this specimen's treatment or condition label: 15 to 20 received Ad26.COV2.S at low or high dose, single or two shots; roughly 5 received placebo; per-sample allocation not given. For vaccine and placebo recipients, repertoires were sequenced using samples collected on day 63 after the first injection. Between 29 July and 7 August 2020, Cohort 1b enrolled about 27 adults aged 18-55 years at one site in Boston, USA. As a vaccine, Ad26.COV2.S was a replication-incompetent adenovirus type 26 vector that expressed a prefusion-stabilized SARS-CoV-2 spike protein derived from the original Wuhan strain. These data belong to a study of Ad26.COV2.S vaccination and SARS-CoV-2 variants (dated by TCRdb to the early 2020s). Study-wide context: Donors in the vaccine arm were drawn from COV1001, a multicentre, randomized, double-blind, placebo-controlled phase I-IIa trial testing Ad26.COV2.S in healthy adults. The TCR-sequenced set comprised roughly 30 samples: some 19 Ad26.COV2.S vaccine recipients, 5 placebo recipients and 8 SARS-CoV-2 convalescent individuals. Participants in the trial were split at random into five groups of five each, receiving low-dose or high-dose Ad26.COV2.S once or twice, or else placebo on both occasions. Sequencing of the TCRbeta repertoire served to evaluate the specificity and breadth of SARS-CoV-2-reactive T cell receptors following Ad26.COV2.S vaccination. Throughout the experiments and outcome assessment, investigators stayed blinded to trial group allocation. Ad26.COV2.S was administered intramuscularly at a dose of 5x10^10 or 1x10^11 viral particles, either as one shot or as two shots given 56 days apart.

Measured from the cysteine to the phenylalanine, the CDR3 is 18 residues long. Here the CDR3 DNA is all that survives: 54 bases in frame from base 1. From V the trimming removes 5 bases and from J it removes 0 bases, while the gene matches leave 12 bases of the junction unaccounted for. The CDR1 and CDR2 encoded by the germline V gene are SGHTA and FQGNSA. Overall study results and their limits: Comparable non-spike TCR breadth was observed between vaccine and placebo recipients, consistent with only spike being contained in the vaccine. Higher spike-specific TCR breadth was observed in Ad26.COV2.S recipients than in placebo recipients (P = 0.0014). It was noted by the authors that total T cell responses may have been underestimated by the TCR breadth and depth analyses. After vaccination, substantial breadth of spike-specific CD8+ and CD4+ T cell responses was reported. Comparing responses between vaccine doses or regimens was not something the study was powered to do.

TCRbeta CDR3 regions were sequenced with the immunoSEQ Assay. After extraction, genomic DNA underwent amplification by bias-controlled multiplex PCR, followed by high-throughput sequencing. Per the source publication's procedure: To quantify the absolute abundance of every unique TCRbeta CDR3 region, sequences were collapsed and filtered. T cell fraction was estimated by normalizing TCRbeta template counts to usable DNA, which was measured by amplifying reference genes present in all nucleated cells. Repertoire TCRs were annotated as SARS-CoV-2-specific by exact matching of V gene, CDR3 amino acid sequence and J gene to a known reactive TCR set. The reference SARS-CoV-2 TCR set came from MIRA and was filtered for enrichment in COVID-19-positive ImmuneCODE repertoires, removing public or cross-reactive TCRs. Based on the MIRA antigens, annotated TCRs were further analysed at the level of specific ORF or position within ORF. Breadth was defined as annotated unique rearrangements over total unique productive rearrangements; depth was the summed frequency of those rearrangements. Two-sided Wilcoxon rank-sum tests were applied when comparing TCR breadth between groups. The source is immuneACCESS, and TCRdb retained only in-frame sequences with V and J called. Part of the clones is not carried over; for the studies checked, unresolved V genes explain less than half of this, and the remainder is unexplained. V and J calls and clone size are copied from that table; D and trimming were computed from the DNA. This sample lists around 400,000 clones; roughly four fifths were detected once. The ten largest clones represent roughly 7.4% of the sample.

This clonotype was sampled from a person between 18 and 59 years old who received the Ad26.COV2.S COVID-19 vaccine or a placebo. The chain is encoded by TRBV7-2 joined to TRBJ2-7; the central 11 bases match TRBD2. Sequenced here: peripheral blood, sampled in a trial of Ad26.COV2.S vaccine versus placebo. The nucleotide sequence reads TGTGCCAGCAGCCCCCCCCGGACTAGCGGGCTTGACTCCTACGAGCAGTACTTC. Translation gives CASSPPRTSGLDSYEQYF.